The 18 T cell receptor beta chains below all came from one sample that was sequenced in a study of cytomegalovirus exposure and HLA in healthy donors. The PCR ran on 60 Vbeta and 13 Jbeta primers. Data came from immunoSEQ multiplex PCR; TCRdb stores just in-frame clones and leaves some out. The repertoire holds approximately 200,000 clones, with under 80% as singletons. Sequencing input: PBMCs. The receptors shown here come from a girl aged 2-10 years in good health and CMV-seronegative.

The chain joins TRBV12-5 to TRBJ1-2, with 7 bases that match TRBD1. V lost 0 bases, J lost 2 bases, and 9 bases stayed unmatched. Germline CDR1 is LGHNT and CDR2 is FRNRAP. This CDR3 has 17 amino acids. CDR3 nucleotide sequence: TGTGCTAGTGGTTTGGTAGGGGGACAGTCCCCAAACTATGGCTACACCTTC. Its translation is CASGLVGGQSPNYGYTF.

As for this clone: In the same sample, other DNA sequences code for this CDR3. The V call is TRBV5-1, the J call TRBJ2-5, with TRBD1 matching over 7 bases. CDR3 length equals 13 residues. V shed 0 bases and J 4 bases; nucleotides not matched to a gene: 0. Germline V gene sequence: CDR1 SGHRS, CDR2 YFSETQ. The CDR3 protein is CASSLGQGETQYF. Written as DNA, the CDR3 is TGCGCCAGCAGCTTGGGACAGGGAGAGACCCAGTACTTC.

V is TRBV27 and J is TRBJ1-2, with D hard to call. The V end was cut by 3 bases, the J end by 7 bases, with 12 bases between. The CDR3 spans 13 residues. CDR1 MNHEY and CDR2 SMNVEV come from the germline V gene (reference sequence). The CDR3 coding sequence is TGTGCCAGCAGTTTCCGGGGAGGAGGTGGCTACACCTTC. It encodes CASSFRGGGGYTF.

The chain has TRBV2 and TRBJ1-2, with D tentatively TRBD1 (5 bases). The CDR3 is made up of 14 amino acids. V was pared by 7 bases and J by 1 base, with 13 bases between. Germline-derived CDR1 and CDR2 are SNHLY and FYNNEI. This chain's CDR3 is CASILQELNYGYTF. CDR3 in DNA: TGTGCCAGCATTTTACAGGAGCTTAACTATGGCTACACCTTC. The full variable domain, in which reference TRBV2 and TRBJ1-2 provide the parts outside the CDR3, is EPEVTQTPSHQVTQMGQEVILRCVPISNHLYFYWYRQILGQKVEFLVSFYNNEISEKSEIFDDQFSVERPDGSNFTLKIRSTKLEDSAMYFCASILQELNYGYTFGSGTRLTVV.

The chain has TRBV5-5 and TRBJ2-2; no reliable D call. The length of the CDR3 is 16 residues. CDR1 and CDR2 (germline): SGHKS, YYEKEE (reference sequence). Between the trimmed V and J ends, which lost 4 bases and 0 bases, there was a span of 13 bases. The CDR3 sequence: CASSLRHRSNTGELFF. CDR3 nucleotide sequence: TGTGCCAGCAGCCTTAGACACCGTTCGAACACCGGGGAGCTGTTTTTT. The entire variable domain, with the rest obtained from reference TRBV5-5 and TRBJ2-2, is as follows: DAGVTQSPTHLIKTRGQQVTLRCSPISGHKSVSWYQQVLGQGPQFIFQYYEKEERGRGNFPDRFSARQFPNYSSELNVNALLLGDSALYLCASSLRHRSNTGELFFGEGSRLTVL.

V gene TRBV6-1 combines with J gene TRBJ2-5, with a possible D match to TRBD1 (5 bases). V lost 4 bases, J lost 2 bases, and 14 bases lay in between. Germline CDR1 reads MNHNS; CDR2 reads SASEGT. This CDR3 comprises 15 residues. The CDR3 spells CASSGGKQVQETQYF. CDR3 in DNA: TGTGCCAGCAGTGGGGGTAAACAGGTACAAGAGACCCAGTACTTC.

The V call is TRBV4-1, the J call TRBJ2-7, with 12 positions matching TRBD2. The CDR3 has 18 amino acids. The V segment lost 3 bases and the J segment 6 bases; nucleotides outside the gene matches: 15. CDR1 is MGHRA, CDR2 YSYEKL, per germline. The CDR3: CASSHRGLAGKTKPEQYF. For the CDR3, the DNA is TGCGCCAGCAGCCATCGCGGACTAGCGGGAAAAACGAAACCCGAGCAGTACTTC.

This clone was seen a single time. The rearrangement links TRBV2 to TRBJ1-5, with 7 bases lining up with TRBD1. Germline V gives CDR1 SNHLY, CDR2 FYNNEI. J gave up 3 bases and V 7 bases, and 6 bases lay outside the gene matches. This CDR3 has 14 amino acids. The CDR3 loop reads CASTGGTANQPQHF. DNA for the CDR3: TGTGCCAGCACTGGGGGGACAGCCAATCAGCCCCAGCATTTT.

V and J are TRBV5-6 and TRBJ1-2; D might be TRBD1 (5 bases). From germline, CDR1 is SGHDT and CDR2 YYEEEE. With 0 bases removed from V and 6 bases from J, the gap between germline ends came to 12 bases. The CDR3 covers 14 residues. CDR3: CASSLGGPRNGYTF. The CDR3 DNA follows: TGTGCCAGCAGCTTGGGGGGCCCCCGGAATGGCTACACCTTC.

CDR3 sequence (DNA): TGTGCCAGCAGCTTGCTAGCGGGAGAGAAGGACACGCAGTATTTT. It yields the protein CASSLLAGEKDTQYF. This chain joins TRBV7-2 and TRBJ2-3; 10 positions agree with TRBD2. The V gene end was trimmed by 3 bases and the J gene end by 9 bases; junction bases not matched to a gene: 9. The length of the CDR3 is 15 residues. Germline CDR1 and CDR2: SGHTA and FQGNSA.

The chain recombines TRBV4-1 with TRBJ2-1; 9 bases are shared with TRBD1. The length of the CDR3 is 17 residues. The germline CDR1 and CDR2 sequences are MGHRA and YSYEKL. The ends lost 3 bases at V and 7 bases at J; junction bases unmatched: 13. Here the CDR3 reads CASSHGAGRDRDNEQFF. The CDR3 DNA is TGCGCCAGCAGCCACGGTGCAGGGCGGGACAGGGATAATGAGCAGTTCTTC.

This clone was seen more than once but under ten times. CDR3 region: CASSITTGNRDGYTF. The CDR3 DNA reads as TGTGCCAGCAGTATTACCACAGGGAATCGGGATGGCTACACCTTC. This chain connects TRBV2 to TRBJ1-2, with D maybe TRBD1 (6 bases). Trimming took 5 bases from V and 6 from J, leaving 19 bases between them. The length of the CDR3 is 15 residues. Germline-derived CDR1 and CDR2 are SNHLY and FYNNEI.

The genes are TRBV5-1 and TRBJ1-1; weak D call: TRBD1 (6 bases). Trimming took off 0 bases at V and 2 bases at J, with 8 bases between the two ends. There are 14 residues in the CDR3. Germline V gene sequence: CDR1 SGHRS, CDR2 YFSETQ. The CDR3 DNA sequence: TGCGCCAGCAGCTTGGGACAGGTCAACACTGAAGCTTTCTTT. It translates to CASSLGQVNTEAFF.

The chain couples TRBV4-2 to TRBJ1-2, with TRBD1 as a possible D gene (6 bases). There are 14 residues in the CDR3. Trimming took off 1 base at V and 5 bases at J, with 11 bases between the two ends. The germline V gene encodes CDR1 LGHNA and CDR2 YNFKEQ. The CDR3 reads CASSQVVRGYGYTF. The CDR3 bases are TGTGCCAGCAGCCAAGTAGTAAGGGGGTATGGCTACACCTTC.

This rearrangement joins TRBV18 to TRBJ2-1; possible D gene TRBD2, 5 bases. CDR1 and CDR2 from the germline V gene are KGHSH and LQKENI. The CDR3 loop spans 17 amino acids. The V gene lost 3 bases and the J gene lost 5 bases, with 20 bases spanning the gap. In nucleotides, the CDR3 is TGTGCCAGCTCACCTTCTGTGTGGGATTCGACTAACAATGAGCAGTTCTTC. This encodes CASSPSVWDSTNNEQFF.

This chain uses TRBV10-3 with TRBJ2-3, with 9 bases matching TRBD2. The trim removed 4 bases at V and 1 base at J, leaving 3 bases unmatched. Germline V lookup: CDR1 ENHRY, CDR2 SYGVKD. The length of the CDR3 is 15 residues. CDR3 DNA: TGTGCCATCAGTGCTAGCGGGGATGGCACAGATACGCAGTATTTT. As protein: CAISASGDGTDTQYF.

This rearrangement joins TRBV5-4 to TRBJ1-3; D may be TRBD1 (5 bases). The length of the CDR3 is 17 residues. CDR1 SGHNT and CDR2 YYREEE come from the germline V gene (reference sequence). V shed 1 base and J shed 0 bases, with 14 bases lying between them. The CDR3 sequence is CASSLSRGGASGNTIYF. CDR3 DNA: TGTGCCAGCAGCTTGTCCCGGGGGGGAGCCTCTGGAAACACCATATATTTT.

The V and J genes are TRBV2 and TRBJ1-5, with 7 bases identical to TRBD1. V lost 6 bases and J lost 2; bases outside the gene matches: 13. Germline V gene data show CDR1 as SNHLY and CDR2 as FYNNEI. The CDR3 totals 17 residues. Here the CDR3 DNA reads TGTGCCAGCAGCGAGACAGGGAGGTTGATAGGCAATCAGCCCCAGCATTTT. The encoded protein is CASSETGRLIGNQPQHF.